The sequence of this TCR beta chain was determined in a study of CXCR3-negative and CXCR3-positive naive CD8 T cells. Whole-study results and caveats: Naive CXCR3-positive and CXCR3-negative cells shared TRBV-TRBJ usage; memory cells diverged.

Comments on this clonotype: Its matching antigen is unknown.

The authors made the TRB cDNA libraries by 5' RACE using UMI labels. Reanalyzing the 5' RACE reads, TCRdb keeps one entry per CDR3 protein, without DNA. Its table records some 41,000 distinct CDR3 sequences. Specimen: naive CXCR3- CD8+ T cells from blood. The sample's subset: CD45RO-CCR7+CD27+CD95- naive CD8+ T cells lacking CXCR3 (TNR3-). The receptor was isolated from a human donor in good health. Some clones in this sample may be carry-over from other donors' samples.

This CDR3 reads CASSFPEGAYEQYF. The V call is TRBV7-2, the J call TRBJ2-7; the TCRdb D gene call, TRBD1, has no DNA to confirm it. The germline gives CDR1 SGHTA, CDR2 FQGNSA. The CDR3 totals 14 residues.